This T cell receptor (beta chain) was observed in a study of blood T cell repertoires in COVID-19. In the study overall: Samples came from the United States, Italy and Spain, spanning acute and convalescent COVID-19. The analysed material was cDNA or gDNA that came from T cells, B-cell-depleted T cells, or PBMCs.

Germline V gives CDR1 KGHSH, CDR2 LQKENI. V lost 4 bases to trimming and J lost 8 bases; unmatched junction nucleotides: 18. The CDR3 covers 18 residues. Generated by immunoSEQ multiplex PCR, the TCRdb table keeps only in-frame clones and is missing some. The sample has about 150,000 clones, 80% to 90% seen once. Sample: peripheral blood. The TCR sequence derives from a woman aged 50 to 60 with acute or convalescent COVID-19. This chain connects TRBV18 to TRBJ2-1; TRBD2 matches 9 bases. The CDR3 sequence: CASSRATPGTSRVDEQFF. For the CDR3, the DNA is TGTGCCAGCTCACGCGCGACCCCGGGGACTAGCAGGGTTGATGAGCAGTTCTTC.